The sample holds many counts of the clone carrying this T cell receptor beta chain. Time point noted: newly diagnosed GD, antithyroid drugs for less than 3 months. Isolated PBMC RNA provided the starting material for the TCR library. American Thyroid Association guidelines were used to diagnose Graves' disease. CDR3-region Arm-PCR and iRepertoire HTBI primers produced the TCR beta libraries. TCRdb reanalysed the multiplex PCR reads using MiXCR and keeps one entry per CDR3 protein. The repertoire has some 250,000 distinct CDR3 sequences, approximately 16% of them found once; the top ten carry over 20%. These data come from a study of regulatory T cells in long-lasting Graves disease. Germline V gene lookup returns CDR1 SGHTA and CDR2 FQGNSA. Trimming cost V 5 bases and J 2 bases; bases outside gene matches: 7. The CDR3 totals 15 residues.

The sample was peripheral blood mononuclear cells (PBMCs), taken at new diagnosis, from a patient treated with antithyroid drugs. This chain links TRBV7-2 with TRBJ2-7; TRBD2 aligns across 9 bases. The TCR originated in a female donor with Graves disease. The CDR3 DNA follows: TGTGCCAGCAGCCCGCGGGGGGGGGCGACCTACGAGCAGTACTTC. Its protein product is CASSPRGGATYEQYF.